This T cell receptor (beta chain) was retrieved from a study of control samples from healthy donors and cancer patients. V was pared by 4 bases and J by 3 bases, with 8 bases of the junction left unmatched. CDR3 size: 15 residues. In germline, CDR1 is KGHSH, CDR2 LQKENI. The data were produced by immunoSEQ multiplex PCR, yet TCRdb's version contains in-frame clones alone and is incomplete. There are 100,000 to 150,000 clones in the sample; approximately 87% occur only once, and about 2.9% lies in the top ten. The receptor's source is a man between 60 and 75 years old in good health. The V call is TRBV18, the J call TRBJ1-1, with 7 bases matching TRBD1. Sequenced input: blood. The CDR3 region has the DNA TGTGCCAGCTCACTGATACAGGGGCATGACACTGAAGCTTTCTTT. Translating it yields CASSLIQGHDTEAFF.